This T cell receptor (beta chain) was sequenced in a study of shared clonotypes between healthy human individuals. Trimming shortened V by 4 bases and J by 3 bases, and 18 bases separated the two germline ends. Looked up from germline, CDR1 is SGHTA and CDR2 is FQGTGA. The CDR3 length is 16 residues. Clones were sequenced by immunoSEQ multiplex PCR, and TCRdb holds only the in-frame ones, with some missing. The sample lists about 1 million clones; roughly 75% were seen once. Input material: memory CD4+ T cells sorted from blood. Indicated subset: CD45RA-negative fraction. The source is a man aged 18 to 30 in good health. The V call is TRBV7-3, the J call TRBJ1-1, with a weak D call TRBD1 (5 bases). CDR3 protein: CASSSGAAKRHTEAFF. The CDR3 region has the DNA TGTGCCAGCAGCTCCGGGGCAGCGAAACGGCACACTGAAGCTTTCTTT.